Included here is one T cell receptor (beta chain) sequence, with context. Assay: immunoSEQ multiplex PCR; the TCRdb copy retains only in-frame clones and omits some. The top ten clones hold approximately 4.4% of a sample with about 170,000 clones, 83% of them seen once. Across under 25 US areas, participants ranged in age from roughly 18 to 95 years. Participants reported their clinical history, and cohort assignment relied on those reports. The entry originates in a study of blood T cell repertoires in COVID-19. The V end lost 7 bases, the J end lost 5 bases, and 8 bases lay between the germline ends. This CDR3 is 12 amino acids long. Germline V gene data show CDR1 as SNHLY and CDR2 as FYNNEI.

The sample was PBMCs or T cells enriched from blood (not recorded which). V usage is TRBV2 and J usage is TRBJ2-2, with D tentatively TRBD2 (6 bases). This receptor was taken from a woman between 45 and 65 years old who had recovered from COVID-19. CDR3 sequence reads: CASIGGTGELFF. CDR3 nucleotides: TGTGCCAGCATCGGGGGAACCGGGGAGCTGTTTTTT. The full variable domain, rest sourced from reference TRBV2 and TRBJ2-2, is EPEVTQTPSHQVTQMGQEVILRCVPISNHLYFYWYRQILGQKVEFLVSFYNNEISEKSEIFDDQFSVERPDGSNFTLKIRSTKLEDSAMYFCASIGGTGELFFGEGSRLTVL.